These T cell receptor beta chains were read from a single sample in a study of T-cell reconstitution after alpha-beta-depleted transplantation in children. TCRdb reprocessed the PCR reads via MiXCR and lists one record per CDR3 protein. The sample shows about 170,000 distinct CDR3 sequences, more than 9.5% of them seen only once. The material was PBMCs, obtained before TCRalphabeta/CD19-depleted stem cell transplant. These receptors were taken from a boy aged 2 to 9 with acute myeloid leukemia, due to receive a stem cell transplant. The CDR3 runs from the conserved cysteine through the conserved F or W. A D gene is named only where the DNA matches it firmly. Clone size is given for some rows only: seen once, a few or many times, or a class if the clone is expanded.

>-|many|TRBJ2-5|TRBV7-2
CASSRDQGTQYF
TGTGCCAGCAGCAGGGATCAGGGGACCCAGTACTTC
>-|many|TRBJ2-2|TRBV27
CASSPPGEWIGELFF
TGTGCCAGCAGTCCCCCAGGGGAGTGGATCGGGGAGCTGTTTTTT
>-|-|TRBJ2-1|TRBV7-9
CASSPQGVAYNEQFF
TGTGCCAGCAGCCCCCAGGGTGTCGCCTACAATGAGCAGTTCTTC
>-|many|TRBJ1-5|TRBV20-1
CSGRRGPSNQPQHF
TGCAGTGGGAGGCGGGGACCTAGCAATCAGCCCCAGCATTTT
>-|-|TRBJ2-7|TRBV5-1
CASHGGASSYEQYF
TGCGCCAGCCACGGAGGGGCCAGCTCCTACGAGCAGTACTTC
>-|many|TRBJ2-7|TRBV20-1
CSARDHPSSASPTYEQYF
TGCAGTGCTAGAGACCATCCCTCTAGCGCGAGTCCAACCTACGAGCAGTACTTC
>TRBD1|-|TRBJ1-1|TRBV5-1
CASSGGQGLMNTEAFF
TGCGCCAGCAGCGGAGGACAGGGGTTAATGAACACTGAAGCTTTCTTT
>-|many|TRBJ2-3|TRBV7-2
CASSLWETQYF
TGTGCCAGCAGCTTATGGGAGACGCAGTATTTT
>-|-|TRBJ1-2|TRBV3-1
CASSREGRGNGYTF
TGTGCCAGCAGCCGGGAGGGTAGGGGCAATGGCTACACCTTC
>-|many|TRBJ2-5|TRBV5-1
CASSLGGGTVQETQYF
TGCGCCAGCAGCTTGGGAGGTGGAACGGTACAAGAGACCCAGTACTTC
>TRBD2|-|TRBJ2-7|TRBV3-1
CASSQKLAGTYEQYF
TGTGCCAGCAGCCAAAAACTAGCGGGAACCTACGAGCAGTACTTC
>TRBD2|many|TRBJ2-5|TRBV7-2
CASSPRAGVGETQYF
TGTGCCAGCAGCCCTAGGGCGGGGGTGGGGGAGACCCAGTACTTC
>TRBD2|many|TRBJ2-7|TRBV2
CASTIAGVSYEQYF
TGTGCCAGCACCATAGCGGGAGTCTCCTACGAGCAGTACTTC
>-|-|TRBJ2-2|TRBV6-2/TRBV6-3
CASSYTGATGELFF
TGTGCCAGCAGTTACACGGGAGCGACCGGGGAGCTGTTTTTT
>-|many|TRBJ1-2|TRBV6-5
CASSYSGRNFYGYTF
TGTGCCAGCAGTTACTCCGGCAGGAACTTCTATGGCTACACCTTC
>TRBD2|-|TRBJ2-3|TRBV6-2/TRBV6-3
CASGLAGRDTQYF
TGTGCCAGCGGACTAGCGGGGAGGGATACGCAGTATTTT
>-|many|TRBJ2-1|TRBV6-1
CASNPGSTSYNEQFF
TGTGCCAGCAATCCGGGGTCCACCTCCTACAATGAGCAGTTCTTC
>-|many|TRBJ2-7|TRBV5-6
CASSFSGLEQYF
TGTGCCAGCAGCTTCTCGGGGCTCGAGCAGTACTTC
>TRBD2|-|TRBJ2-5|TRBV6-1
CASKRPGLVMETQYF
TGTGCCAGCAAAAGACCGGGACTAGTAATGGAGACCCAGTACTTC
>-|many|TRBJ2-3|TRBV10-3
CAISESTRRGDTQYF
TGTGCCATCAGTGAGTCGACTCGGCGGGGAGATACGCAGTATTTT
>-|-|TRBJ2-1|TRBV27
CASRTLGVYNEQFF
TGTGCCAGCAGAACACTAGGGGTCTACAATGAGCAGTTCTTC
>TRBD1|many|TRBJ1-3|TRBV20-1
CSAKRQGAQGNTIYF
TGCAGTGCTAAGCGACAGGGGGCGCAGGGAAACACCATATATTTT
>TRBD1|many|TRBJ1-2|TRBV6-1
CASRKTGAPDLYGYTF
TGTGCCAGCAGAAAAACAGGGGCTCCGGACCTCTATGGCTACACCTTC
>-|many|TRBJ2-1|TRBV28
CASEVHNEQFF
TGTGCCAGCGAGGTACACAATGAGCAGTTCTTC
>-|many|TRBJ2-3|TRBV11-2
CASSSSLSSDTQYF
TGTGCCAGCAGCTCAAGCCTATCATCCGATACGCAGTATTTT
>-|many|TRBJ2-3|TRBV4-1
CASSRETNTDTQYF
TGCGCCAGCAGCCGCGAAACCAACACAGATACGCAGTATTTT
>TRBD1|many|TRBJ1-1|TRBV7-8
CASSPTTGAGSTEAFF
TGTGCCAGCAGCCCCACAACAGGGGCGGGTAGCACTGAAGCTTTCTTT
>TRBD1|many|TRBJ2-1|TRBV7-9
CASSPTEGAYNEQFF
TGTGCCAGCAGCCCTACCGAGGGGGCGTACAATGAGCAGTTCTTC
>-|many|TRBJ1-2|TRBV18
CASSPWSGITNYGYTF
TGTGCCAGCTCACCATGGTCGGGAATCACTAACTATGGCTACACCTTC
>TRBD1|many|TRBJ1-6|TRBV20-1
CSARPPTGGNSPLHF
TGCAGTGCTAGACCCCCGACAGGGGGGAATTCACCCCTCCACTTT
>-|many|TRBJ2-5|TRBV20-1
CSARAGRKETQYF
TGCAGTGCTAGAGCGGGAAGGAAAGAGACCCAGTACTTC
>TRBD1|-|TRBJ1-2|TRBV4-1
CASSLLRTGNYGYTF
TGCGCCAGCAGCCTACTCCGGACAGGAAACTATGGCTACACCTTC
>-|-|TRBJ1-1|TRBV7-3
CASSDAGGTTEAFF
TGTGCCAGCAGCGACGCGGGGGGGACCACTGAAGCTTTCTTT
>-|many|TRBJ1-2|TRBV6-5
CASSYLQRANYGYTF
TGTGCCAGCAGTTACCTACAGAGAGCTAACTATGGCTACACCTTC
>TRBD1|many|TRBJ1-2|TRBV20-1
CSARDWTGGSYGYTF
TGCAGTGCTAGAGATTGGACAGGGGGAAGCTATGGCTACACCTTC
>TRBD2|many|TRBJ2-2|TRBV5-1
CASRATSGNTGELFF
TGCGCCAGCAGGGCGACTAGCGGGAACACCGGGGAGCTGTTTTTT
>-|many|TRBJ2-1|TRBV9
CASSVDLAYAYNEQFF
TGTGCCAGCAGCGTAGATTTAGCCTACGCCTACAATGAGCAGTTCTTC
>TRBD1|few|TRBJ1-1|TRBV7-6
CASSSGTETGSLNTEAFF
TGTGCCAGCAGCTCAGGAACCGAGACAGGGTCATTGAACACTGAAGCTTTCTTT
>-|many|TRBJ1-1|TRBV4-1
CASSQVGLTSEAFF
TGCGCCAGCAGCCAAGTGGGCCTCACGAGTGAAGCTTTCTTT
>-|few|TRBJ2-2|TRBV20-1
CSAVDGDPHDTGELFF
TGCAGTGCTGTTGACGGGGACCCCCACGACACCGGGGAGCTGTTTTTT
>-|many|TRBJ2-1|TRBV4-1
CASSQVAGEQFF
TGCGCCAGCAGCCAAGTGGCCGGCGAGCAGTTCTTC
>TRBD1|-|TRBJ1-1|TRBV20-1
CSARTGGENTEAFF
TGCAGTGCTAGGACAGGGGGCGAGAACACTGAAGCTTTCTTT
>-|many|TRBJ1-2|TRBV7-9
CASSLAPTANYGYTF
TGTGCCAGCAGCTTAGCCCCAACAGCTAACTATGGCTACACCTTC
>-|many|TRBJ2-1|TRBV3-1
CASSRGTGYNEQFF
TGTGCCAGCAGCCGCGGGACTGGCTACAATGAGCAGTTCTTC
>-|many|TRBJ1-2|TRBV29-1
CSVSRGPVYGYTF
TGCAGCGTCAGTCGGGGGCCCGTCTATGGCTACACCTTC
>-|many|TRBJ2-2|TRBV12-3/TRBV12-4
CASSFRRESLTGELFF
TGTGCCAGCAGTTTTCGCCGCGAGTCTCTCACCGGGGAGCTGTTTTTT
>-|many|TRBJ2-7|TRBV14
CASSQDSWGEQYF
TGTGCCAGCAGCCAAGATTCGTGGGGCGAGCAGTACTTC
>TRBD2|many|TRBJ2-5|TRBV6-5
CASSYGKRGGGETQYF
TGTGCCAGCAGTTACGGAAAACGGGGGGGCGGAGAGACCCAGTACTTC
>-|many|TRBJ2-2|TRBV15
CATSRKMNTGELFF
TGTGCCACCAGTAGAAAAATGAACACCGGGGAGCTGTTTTTT
>TRBD2|many|TRBJ2-7|TRBV5-1
CASSPTSGRIREQYF
TGCGCCAGCAGCCCGACTAGCGGGAGAATCCGCGAGCAGTACTTC
>-|many|TRBJ1-2|TRBV11-2
CASSPAGGPYGYTF
TGTGCCAGCAGCCCGGCGGGAGGACCGTATGGCTACACCTTC